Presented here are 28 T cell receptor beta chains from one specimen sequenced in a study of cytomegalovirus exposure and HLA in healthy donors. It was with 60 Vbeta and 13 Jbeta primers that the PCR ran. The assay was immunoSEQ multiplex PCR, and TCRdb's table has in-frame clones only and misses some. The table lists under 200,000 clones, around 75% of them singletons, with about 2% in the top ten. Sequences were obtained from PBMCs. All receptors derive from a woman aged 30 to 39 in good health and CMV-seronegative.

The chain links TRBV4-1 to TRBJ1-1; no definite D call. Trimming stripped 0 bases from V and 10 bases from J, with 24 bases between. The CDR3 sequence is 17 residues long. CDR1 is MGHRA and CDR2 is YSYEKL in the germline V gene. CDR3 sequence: CASSQEGKRTQDAGAFF. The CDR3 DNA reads TGCGCCAGCAGCCAAGAAGGGAAAAGGACGCAGGACGCGGGAGCTTTCTTT.

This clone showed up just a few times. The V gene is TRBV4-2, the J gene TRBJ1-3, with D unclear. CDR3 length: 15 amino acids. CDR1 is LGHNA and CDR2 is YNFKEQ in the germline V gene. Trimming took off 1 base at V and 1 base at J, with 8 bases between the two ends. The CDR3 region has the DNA TGTGCCAGCAGCCAAGCCTTCACTTCTGGAAACACCATATATTTT. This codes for CASSQAFTSGNTIYF.

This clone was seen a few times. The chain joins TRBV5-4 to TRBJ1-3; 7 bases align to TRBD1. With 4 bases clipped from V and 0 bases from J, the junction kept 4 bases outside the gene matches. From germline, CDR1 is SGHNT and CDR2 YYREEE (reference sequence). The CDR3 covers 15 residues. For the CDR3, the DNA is TGTGCCAGCAGCGCCGGGACAGCCTCTGGAAACACCATATATTTT. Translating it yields CASSAGTASGNTIYF.

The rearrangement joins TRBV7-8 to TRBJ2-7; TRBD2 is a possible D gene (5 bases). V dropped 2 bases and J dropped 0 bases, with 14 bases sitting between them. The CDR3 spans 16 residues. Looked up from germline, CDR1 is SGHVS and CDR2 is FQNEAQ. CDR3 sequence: CASSLNTGISSYEQYF. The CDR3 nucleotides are TGTGCCAGCAGCTTAAATACGGGGATCTCCTCCTACGAGCAGTACTTC.

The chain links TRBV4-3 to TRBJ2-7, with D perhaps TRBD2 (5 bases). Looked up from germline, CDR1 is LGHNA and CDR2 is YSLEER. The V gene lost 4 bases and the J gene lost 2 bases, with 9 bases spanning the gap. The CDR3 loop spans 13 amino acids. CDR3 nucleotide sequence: TGCGCCAGCAGCCGGACTTCTGCCTACGAGCAGTACTTC. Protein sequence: CASSRTSAYEQYF.

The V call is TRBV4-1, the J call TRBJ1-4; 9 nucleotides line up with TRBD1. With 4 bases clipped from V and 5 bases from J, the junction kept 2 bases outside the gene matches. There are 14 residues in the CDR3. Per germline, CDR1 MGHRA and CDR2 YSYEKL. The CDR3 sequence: CASSRDRVNEKLFF. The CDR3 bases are TGCGCCAGCAGCCGGGACAGGGTGAATGAAAAACTGTTTTTT.

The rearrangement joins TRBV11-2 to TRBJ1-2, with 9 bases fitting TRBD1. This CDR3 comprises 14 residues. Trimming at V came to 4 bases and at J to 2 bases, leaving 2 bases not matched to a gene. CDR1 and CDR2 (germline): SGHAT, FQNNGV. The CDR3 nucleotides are TGTGCCAGCAGCTCTGGGACAGGGAACTATGGCTACACCTTC. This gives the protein CASSSGTGNYGYTF.

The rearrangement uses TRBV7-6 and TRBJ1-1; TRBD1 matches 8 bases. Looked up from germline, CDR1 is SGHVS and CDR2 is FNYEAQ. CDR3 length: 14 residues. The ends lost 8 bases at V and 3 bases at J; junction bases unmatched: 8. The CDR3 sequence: CASLPNRGYTEAFF. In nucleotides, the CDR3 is TGTGCCAGCCTACCCAACAGGGGGTACACTGAAGCTTTCTTT.

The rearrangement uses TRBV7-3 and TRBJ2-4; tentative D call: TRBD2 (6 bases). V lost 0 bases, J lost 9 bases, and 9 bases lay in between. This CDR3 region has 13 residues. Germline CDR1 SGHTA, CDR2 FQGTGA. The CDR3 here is CASSLTGTGIQYF. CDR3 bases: TGTGCCAGCAGCTTAACAGGGACTGGCATTCAGTACTTC.

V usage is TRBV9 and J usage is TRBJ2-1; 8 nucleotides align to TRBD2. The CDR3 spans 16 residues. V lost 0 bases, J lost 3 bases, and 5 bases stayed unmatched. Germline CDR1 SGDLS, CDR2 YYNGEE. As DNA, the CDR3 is TGTGCCAGCAGCGTAGTGTCCGGGGGGGTCTACAATGAGCAGTTCTTC. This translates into CASSVVSGGVYNEQFF. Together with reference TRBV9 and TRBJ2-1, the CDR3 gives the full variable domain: DSGVTQTPKHLITATGQRVTLRCSPRSGDLSVYWYQQSLDQGLQFLIQYYNGEERAKGNILERFSAQQFPDLHSELNLSSLELGDSALYFCASSVVSGGVYNEQFFGPGTRLTVL.

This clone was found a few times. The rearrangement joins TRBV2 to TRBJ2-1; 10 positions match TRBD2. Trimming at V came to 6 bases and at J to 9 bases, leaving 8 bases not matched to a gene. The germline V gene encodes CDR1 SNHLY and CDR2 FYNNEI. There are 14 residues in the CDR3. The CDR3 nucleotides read TGTGCCAGCAGCCGGCTAGCGGGAGCGGGTGAGCAGTTCTTC. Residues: CASSRLAGAGEQFF.

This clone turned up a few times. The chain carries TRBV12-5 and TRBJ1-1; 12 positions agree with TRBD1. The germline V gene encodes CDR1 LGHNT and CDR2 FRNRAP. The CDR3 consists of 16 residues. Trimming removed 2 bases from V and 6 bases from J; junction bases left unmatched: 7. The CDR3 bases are TGTGCTAGTGGTTTGCTTCCGGGACAGGGGGCCCCTGAAGCTTTCTTT. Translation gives CASGLLPGQGAPEAFF.

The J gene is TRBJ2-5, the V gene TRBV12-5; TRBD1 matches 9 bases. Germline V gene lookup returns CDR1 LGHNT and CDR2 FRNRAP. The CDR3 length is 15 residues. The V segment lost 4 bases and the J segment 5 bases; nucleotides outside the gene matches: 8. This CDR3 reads CASGWGDRETETQYF. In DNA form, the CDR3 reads TGTGCTAGTGGTTGGGGGGACAGGGAAACGGAGACCCAGTACTTC.

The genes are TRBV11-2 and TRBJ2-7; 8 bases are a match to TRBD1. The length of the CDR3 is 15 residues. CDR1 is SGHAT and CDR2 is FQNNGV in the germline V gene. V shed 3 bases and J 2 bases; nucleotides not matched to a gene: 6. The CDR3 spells CASSLEGQAAYEQYF. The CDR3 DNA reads TGTGCCAGCAGCTTGGAGGGACAGGCCGCCTACGAGCAGTACTTC. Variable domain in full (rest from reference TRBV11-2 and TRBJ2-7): EAGVAQSPRYKIIEKRQSVAFWCNPISGHATLYWYQQILGQGPKLLIQFQNNGVVDDSQLPKDRFSAERLKGVDSTLKIQPAKLEDSAVYLCASSLEGQAAYEQYFGPGTRLTVT.

The CDR3 nucleotides are TGCAGTGCTAGACAGTACTATGGCTACACCTTC. Its protein is CSARQYYGYTF. This sequence joins TRBV20-1 and TRBJ1-2; D is uncertain. Germline V lookup: CDR1 DFQATT, CDR2 SNEGSKA (reference sequence). The CDR3 spans 11 residues. V lost 2 bases and J lost 3, with 4 bases in between.

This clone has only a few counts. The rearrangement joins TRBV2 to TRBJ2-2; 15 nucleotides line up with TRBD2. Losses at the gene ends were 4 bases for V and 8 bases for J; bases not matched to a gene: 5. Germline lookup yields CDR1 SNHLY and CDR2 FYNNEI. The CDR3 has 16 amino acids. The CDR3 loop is CASSGTSGRARGELFF. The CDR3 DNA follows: TGTGCCAGCAGTGGGACTAGCGGGAGGGCCAGGGGGGAGCTGTTTTTT.

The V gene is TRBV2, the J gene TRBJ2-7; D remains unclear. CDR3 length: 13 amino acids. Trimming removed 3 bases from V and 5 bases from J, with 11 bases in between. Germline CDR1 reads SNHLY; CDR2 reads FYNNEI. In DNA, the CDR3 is TGTGCCAGCAGTGATCTAACCAGCGACGAGCAGTACTTC. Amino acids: CASSDLTSDEQYF.

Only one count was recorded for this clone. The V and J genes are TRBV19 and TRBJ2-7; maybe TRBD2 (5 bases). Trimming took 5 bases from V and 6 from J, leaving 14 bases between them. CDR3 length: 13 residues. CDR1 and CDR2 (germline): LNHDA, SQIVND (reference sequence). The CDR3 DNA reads TGTGCCAGTAGTCCAAGAGGACTTGCCGAGCAGTACTTC. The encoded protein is CASSPRGLAEQYF.

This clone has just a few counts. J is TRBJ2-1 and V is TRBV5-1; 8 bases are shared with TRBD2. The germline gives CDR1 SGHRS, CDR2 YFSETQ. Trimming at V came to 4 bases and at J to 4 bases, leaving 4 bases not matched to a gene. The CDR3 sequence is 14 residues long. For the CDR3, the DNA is TGCGCCAGCAGCCCGGGGGGGCTTTACAATGAGCAGTTCTTC. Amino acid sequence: CASSPGGLYNEQFF.

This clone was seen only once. The CDR3 DNA follows: TGTGCCAGCAGCTACGGACAGGATGAAGCTTTCTTT. Translation: CASSYGQDEAFF. The chain carries TRBV7-9 and TRBJ1-1; 7 bases align to TRBD1. The germline CDR1 and CDR2 sequences are SEHNR and FQNEAQ (reference sequence). V shed 4 bases, J shed 7 bases, and the junction held 3 bases outside the gene matches. The CDR3 totals 12 residues.

In DNA, the CDR3 is TGTGCCAGCTCACCACTTGGACTAGATGGCACAGATACGCAGTATTTT. It encodes CASSPLGLDGTDTQYF. This rearrangement joins TRBV18 to TRBJ2-3; TRBD2 aligns across 7 bases. The germline gives CDR1 KGHSH, CDR2 LQKENI. CDR3 length: 16 residues. The trim removed 1 base at V and 1 base at J, leaving 5 bases unmatched.

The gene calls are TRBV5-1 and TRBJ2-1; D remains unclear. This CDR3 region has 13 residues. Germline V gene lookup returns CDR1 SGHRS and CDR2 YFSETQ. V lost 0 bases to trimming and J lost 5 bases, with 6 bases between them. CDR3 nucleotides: TGCGCCAGCAGCTTGGCGAGAAACAATGAGCAGTTCTTC. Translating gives CASSLARNNEQFF.

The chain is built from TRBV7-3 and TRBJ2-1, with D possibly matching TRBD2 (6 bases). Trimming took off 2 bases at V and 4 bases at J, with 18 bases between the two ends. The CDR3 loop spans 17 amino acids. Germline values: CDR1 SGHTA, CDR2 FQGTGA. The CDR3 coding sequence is TGTGCCAGCAGCTTATACGGGGGAGGACTATCGTACAATGAGCAGTTCTTC. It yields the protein CASSLYGGGLSYNEQFF. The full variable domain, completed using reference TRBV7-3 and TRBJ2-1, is GAGVSQTPSNKVTEKGKYVELRCDPISGHTALYWYRQSLGQGPEFLIYFQGTGAADDSGLPNDRFFAVRPEGSVSTLKIQRTERGDSAVYLCASSLYGGGLSYNEQFFGPGTRLTVL.

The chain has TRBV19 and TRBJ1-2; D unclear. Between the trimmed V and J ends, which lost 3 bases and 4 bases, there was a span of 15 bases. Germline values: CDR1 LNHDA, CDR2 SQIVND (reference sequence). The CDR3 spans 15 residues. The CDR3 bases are TGTGCCAGTAGTATGGGCAGCCTCCCCCTCTATGGCTACACCTTC. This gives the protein CASSMGSLPLYGYTF.

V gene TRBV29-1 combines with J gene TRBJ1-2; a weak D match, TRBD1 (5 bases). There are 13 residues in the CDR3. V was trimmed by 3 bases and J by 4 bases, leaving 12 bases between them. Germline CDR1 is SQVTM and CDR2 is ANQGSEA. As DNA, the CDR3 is TGCAGCGTTGACTTGCGGGGGATCTATGGCTACACCTTC. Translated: CSVDLRGIYGYTF.

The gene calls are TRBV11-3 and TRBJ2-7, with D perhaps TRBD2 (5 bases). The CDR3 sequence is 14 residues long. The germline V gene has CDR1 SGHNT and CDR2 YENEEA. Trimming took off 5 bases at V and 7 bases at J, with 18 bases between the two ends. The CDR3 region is CASSPGGVSREQYF. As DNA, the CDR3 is TGTGCCAGCAGCCCCGGAGGTGTTTCGCGGGAGCAGTACTTC. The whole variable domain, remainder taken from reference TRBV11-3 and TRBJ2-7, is EAGVVQSPRYKIIEKKQPVAFWCNPISGHNTLYWYLQNLGQGPELLIRYENEEAVDDSQLPKDRFSAERLKGVDSTLKIQPAELGDSAVYLCASSPGGVSREQYFGPGTRLTVT.

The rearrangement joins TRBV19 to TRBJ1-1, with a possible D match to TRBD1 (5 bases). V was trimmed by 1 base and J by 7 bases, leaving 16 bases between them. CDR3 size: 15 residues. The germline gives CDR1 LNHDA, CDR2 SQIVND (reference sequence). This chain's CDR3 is CASSIVSGREVEAFF. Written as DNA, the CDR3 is TGTGCCAGTAGTATAGTATCGGGCAGGGAAGTTGAAGCTTTCTTT.

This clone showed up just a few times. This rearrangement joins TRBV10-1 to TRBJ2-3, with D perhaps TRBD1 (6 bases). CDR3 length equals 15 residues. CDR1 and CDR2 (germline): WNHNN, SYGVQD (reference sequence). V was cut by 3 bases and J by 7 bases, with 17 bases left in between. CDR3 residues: CASSEGLGGTYTQYF. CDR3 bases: TGCGCCAGCAGTGAAGGGTTAGGGGGTACATATACGCAGTATTTT.